This passage covers 24 T cell receptor beta chains from one sample sequenced in a study of blood T cells in healthy people across ages. Alongside a J-beta primer mix, a sample-barcoded 5' primer served in a second PCR lasting about 7 to 12 cycles. TCRdb processed the 5' RACE reads anew with MiXCR; each CDR3 protein has one entry. Among about 670,000 distinct CDR3 sequences listed, 40% to 50% were seen once. The sample comprised blood. All receptors derive from an elderly man in good health.

V and J are TRBV9 and TRBJ2-7, with 11 bases matching TRBD2. Trimming removed 2 bases from V and 5 bases from J; junction bases left unmatched: 15. CDR3 length equals 18 residues. The V gene's germline CDR1 is SGDLS and CDR2 YYNGEE. CDR3 sequence (DNA): TGTGCCAGCAGCGTTGGAAATGTAGCGGGGGGGCCGAGCCACGAGCAGTACTTC. Translating it yields CASSVGNVAGGPSHEQYF. Looking up the rest from reference TRBV9 and TRBJ2-7 gives the full variable domain: DSGVTQTPKHLITATGQRVTLRCSPRSGDLSVYWYQQSLDQGLQFLIQYYNGEERAKGNILERFSAQQFPDLHSELNLSSLELGDSALYFCASSVGNVAGGPSHEQYFGPGTRLTVT.

V is TRBV18 and J is TRBJ2-7, with D perhaps matching TRBD1 or TRBD2 (5 bases each). The CDR3 has 15 residues. Germline values: CDR1 KGHSH, CDR2 LQKENI. Trimming removed 2 bases from V and 0 bases from J, with 11 bases in between. Written as DNA, the CDR3 is TGTGCCAGCTCACCAGAGGGGACGGTCTCCTACGAGCAGTACTTC. Translation: CASSPEGTVSYEQYF.

This clonotype appeared a single time. The chain employs TRBV10-3 and TRBJ2-1, with TRBD2 as a possible D gene (5 bases). CDR1 and CDR2 (germline): ENHRY, SYGVKD. The CDR3 runs to 13 residues. Trimming cost V 0 bases and J 12 bases, with 12 bases left between them. The CDR3 is CAISESSREGQFF. The CDR3 DNA reads TGTGCCATCAGTGAGTCTTCTAGAGAGGGGCAGTTCTTC.

The sample holds a few counts of this clonotype. The J gene is TRBJ2-6, the V gene TRBV6-5; a possible D gene is TRBD1 (6 bases). Germline V gene data show CDR1 as MNHEY and CDR2 as SVGAGI. The CDR3 runs 15 residues. V lost 5 bases and J lost 4, with 12 bases in between. The CDR3 sequence: CASSSVGAGANVLTF. The DNA of the CDR3 is TGTGCCAGCAGTAGCGTGGGGGCCGGGGCCAACGTCCTGACTTTC.

The CDR3: CASSLNGQGGTEAFF. CDR3 nucleotide sequence: TGTGCCAGCAGCTTAAATGGACAGGGCGGGACTGAAGCTTTCTTT. The chain has TRBV7-9 and TRBJ1-1; 8 positions agree with TRBD1. The germline V gene has CDR1 SEHNR and CDR2 FQNEAQ (reference sequence). This CDR3 is 15 amino acids long. Germline trimming cut 2 bases from V and 5 bases from J; bases unmatched to any gene: 7. The variable domain in full, completed from reference TRBV7-9 and TRBJ1-1, reads DTGVSQNPRHKITKRGQNVTFRCDPISEHNRLYWYRQTLGQGPEFLTYFQNEAQLEKSRLLSDRFSAERPKGSFSTLEIQRTEQGDSAMYLCASSLNGQGGTEAFFGQGTRLTVV.

This clonotype was counted a few times. The V gene is TRBV12-3 or TRBV12-4, the J gene TRBJ2-7, with unresolved D. V was cut by 3 bases and J by 0 bases, with 12 bases left in between. The CDR3 has 15 residues. The CDR3 DNA sequence: TGTGCCAGCAGTTTTCTCACAGTGAGCTCCTACGAGCAGTACTTC. Its translation: CASSFLTVSSYEQYF.

The J gene is TRBJ1-2, the V gene TRBV24-1; D ambiguous. CDR1 is KGHDR, CDR2 SFDVKD, per germline. There are 13 residues in the CDR3. Trimming stripped 3 bases from V and 9 bases from J, with 13 bases between. DNA for the CDR3: TGTGCCACCAGTGATCCACCCGGGGTGCGCTACACCTTC. Translated, it gives CATSDPPGVRYTF.

Comment on this clonotype: A much larger clone differs from this one at a single base, so this may be a read error. The chain carries TRBV7-3 and TRBJ2-3, with 9 bases identical to TRBD2. Germline V CDR1 and CDR2: SGHTA, FQGTGA. With V trimmed by 5 bases and J by 2 bases, 2 bases remained unmatched. There are 14 residues in the CDR3. CDR3 coding DNA: TGTGCCAGCAGCCTAGCGGGGCTCACAGATACGCAGTATTTT. Residues: CASSLAGLTDTQYF. Full variable domain (missing parts from reference TRBV7-3 and TRBJ2-3): GAGVSQTPSNKVTEKGKYVELRCDPISGHTALYWYRQSLGQGPEFLIYFQGTGAADDSGLPNDRFFAVRPEGSVSTLKIQRTERGDSAVYLCASSLAGLTDTQYFGPGTRLTVL.

This clonotype was detected only a few times. This chain uses TRBV20-1 with TRBJ2-7; D gene unclear. Germline assignment: CDR1 DFQATT and CDR2 SNEGSKA (reference sequence). V was trimmed by 0 bases and J by 4 bases, leaving 10 bases between them. The CDR3 loop spans 13 amino acids. The CDR3 DNA follows: TGCAGTGCTAGAGACCTTCCCGAATACGAGCAGTACTTC. It is translated as CSARDLPEYEQYF.

This chain joins TRBV4-2 and TRBJ2-5; 12 bases match TRBD2. The J segment lost 7 bases and the V segment lost 1 base, leaving 13 bases of the junction unmatched. CDR1 LGHNA and CDR2 YNFKEQ come from the germline V gene. This CDR3 contains 18 residues. CDR3 in amino acids: CASSQAPLAGGPKGTQYF. The CDR3 coding sequence is TGTGCCAGCAGCCAAGCCCCCCTAGCGGGGGGGCCGAAGGGGACCCAGTACTTC.

At least ten counts were recorded for this clonotype. The J gene is TRBJ2-5, the V gene TRBV7-9, with TRBD1 matching 7 bases. Per germline, CDR1 SEHNR and CDR2 FQNEAQ (reference sequence). V lost 6 bases to trimming and J lost 4 bases; unmatched junction nucleotides: 8. The CDR3 is 14 residues long. The CDR3 here is CASSLDRERETQYF. The CDR3 region has the DNA TGTGCCAGCAGTCTTGACAGGGAACGAGAGACCCAGTACTTC.

The chain is built from TRBV5-1 and TRBJ1-1; 7 bases map to TRBD1. In germline, CDR1 is SGHRS, CDR2 YFSETQ. The ends lost 3 bases at V and 4 bases at J; junction bases unmatched: 9. This CDR3 has 15 residues. The CDR3 nucleotides read TGCGCCAGCAGCTCCAGCGACAGGGTAAGCACTGAAGCTTTCTTT. It encodes CASSSSDRVSTEAFF.

The CDR3 spells CASRGDGYYGYTF. CDR3 nucleotide sequence: TGTGCCAGCAGAGGAGACGGCTACTATGGCTACACCTTC. V usage is TRBV6-2 or TRBV6-3 and J usage is TRBJ1-2; D remains unclear. The ends were cut back, 6 bases at V and 3 bases at J, with 11 bases in the middle. From germline, CDR1 is MNHEY and CDR2 SVGEGT. CDR3 length equals 13 residues.

The V and J genes are TRBV4-1 and TRBJ2-1; 9 positions agree with TRBD2. CDR3 size: 15 residues. Trimming took 2 bases from V and 4 from J; bases not matched to a gene: 3. In germline, CDR1 is MGHRA, CDR2 YSYEKL. CDR3 residues: CASSQSSGTYNEQFF. CDR3 sequence (DNA): TGCGCCAGCAGCCAATCTAGCGGGACTTACAATGAGCAGTTCTTC.

In this sample, this clonotype turned up many times. This rearrangement joins TRBV29-1 to TRBJ2-1; TRBD2 matches at 7 bases. CDR1 and CDR2 (germline): SQVTM, ANQGSEA. J gave up 7 bases and V 7 bases, and 4 bases lay outside the gene matches. This CDR3 spans 11 amino acids. For the CDR3, the DNA is TGCAGCGGGGGGGGGTCTAATGAGCAGTTCTTC. It specifies CSGGGSNEQFF.

The chain uses TRBV28 and TRBJ2-5, with D maybe TRBD1 (6 bases). Trimming shortened V by 1 base and J by 5 bases, and 11 bases separated the two germline ends. This CDR3 has 14 amino acids. Per the germline V gene, CDR1 is MDHEN and CDR2 is SYDVKM. For the CDR3, the DNA is TGTGCCAGCAGTTTATCACAGGGTTCGGAGACCCAGTACTTC. The encoded protein is CASSLSQGSETQYF. The full variable domain, completed using reference TRBV28 and TRBJ2-5, is DVKVTQSSRYLVKRTGEKVFLECVQDMDHENMFWYRQDPGLGLRLIYFSYDVKMKEKGDIPEGYSVSREKKERFSLILESASTNQTSMYLCASSLSQGSETQYFGPGTRLLVL.

V usage is TRBV28 and J usage is TRBJ2-5; 7 bases align to TRBD1. The DNA end lines up better with TRBJ2-7; the J call may be wrong. The CDR3 runs to 14 residues. Germline V gives CDR1 MDHEN, CDR2 SYDVKM. The CDR3: CASSRRGYRYEQYF. The CDR3 DNA follows: TGTGCCAGCAGCCGCAGGGGGTATAGGTACGAGCAGTACTTC.

With respect to this clonotype: A read error is possible here, since a much larger clone lies one base away. V is TRBV5-1 and J is TRBJ2-3; D assignment may be TRBD1 or TRBD2 (5 bases each). Germline loops: CDR1 SGHRS, CDR2 YFSETQ. This CDR3 is built from 12 residues. The CDR3: CASRGYTGTQYF. For the CDR3, the DNA is TGCGCCAGCCGGGGATACACAGGTACGCAGTATTTT.

This chain joins TRBV14 and TRBJ2-3; D is perhaps TRBD1 (5 bases). The V gene's germline CDR1 is SGHDN and CDR2 FVKESK. The CDR3 is made up of 14 amino acids. With 2 bases removed from V and 6 bases from J, the gap between germline ends came to 12 bases. CDR3 nucleotides: TGTGCCAGCAGCCAACGTCAGGGCTACGATACGCAGTATTTT. It is translated as CASSQRQGYDTQYF.

Worth noting for this clonotype: The junction departs from germline at one end; a sequencing error may be responsible. The rearrangement uses TRBV4-3 and TRBJ1-4; TRBD1 is a possible D gene (5 bases). CDR1 is LGHNA, CDR2 YSLEER, per germline. This CDR3 has 15 amino acids. The CDR3 DNA is TGCGCCAGCAGCCAAGAACAGGTAACTAAGGAAAAACTGTTTTTT. As protein: CASSQEQVTKEKLFF.

The chain carries TRBV20-1 and TRBJ1-2; D is perhaps TRBD1 (6 bases). Trimming shortened V by 1 base and J by 0 bases, and 21 bases separated the two germline ends. CDR3 length: 18 residues. The germline gives CDR1 DFQATT, CDR2 SNEGSKA (reference sequence). This CDR3 is CSARGGGRAGGSNYGYTF. The CDR3 region has the DNA TGCAGTGCTAGAGGGGGGGGGCGAGCCGGAGGCTCTAACTATGGCTACACCTTC.

The chain is built from TRBV20-1 and TRBJ1-5; 10 nucleotides align to TRBD1. This CDR3 is 15 amino acids long. CDR1 and CDR2 (germline): DFQATT, SNEGSKA (reference sequence). J was trimmed by 3 bases and V by 6 bases; bases with no gene match: 8. The chain's CDR3 is CSAMTGGGFNQPQHF. In nucleotides, the CDR3 is TGCAGTGCCATGACAGGGGGCGGTTTCAATCAGCCCCAGCATTTT.

The chain couples TRBV6-4 to TRBJ2-1; D unclear. Germline-derived CDR1 and CDR2 are MRHNA and SNTAGT. V was clipped by 3 bases and J by 6 bases, with 15 bases between them. The CDR3 length is 15 residues. The DNA for the CDR3 is TGTGCCAGCAGTGAATTCGACTCTCCTGGCAATGAGCAGTTCTTC. Protein product: CASSEFDSPGNEQFF.

This clonotype has more than one count but fewer than ten. The rearrangement links TRBV4-3 to TRBJ2-1; 9 nucleotides agree with TRBD2. Unmatched junction bases numbered 8, after V lost 0 bases and J lost 5 bases. CDR3 length equals 17 residues. CDR1 and CDR2 from the germline V gene are LGHNA and YSLEER. This CDR3 is CASSQDQGGGADNEQFF. As DNA, the CDR3 is TGCGCCAGCAGCCAAGATCAGGGCGGGGGGGCCGACAATGAGCAGTTCTTC.